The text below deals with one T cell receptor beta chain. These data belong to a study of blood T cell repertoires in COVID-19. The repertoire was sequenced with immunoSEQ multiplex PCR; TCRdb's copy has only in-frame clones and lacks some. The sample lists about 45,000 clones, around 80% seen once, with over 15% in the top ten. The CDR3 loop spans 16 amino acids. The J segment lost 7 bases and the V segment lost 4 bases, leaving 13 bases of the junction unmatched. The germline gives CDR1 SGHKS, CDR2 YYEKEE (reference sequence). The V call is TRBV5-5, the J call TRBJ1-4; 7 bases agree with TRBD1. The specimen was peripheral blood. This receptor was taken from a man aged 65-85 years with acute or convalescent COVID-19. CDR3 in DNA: TGTGCCAGCAGCGGGGGCCTCGGGACAGATGGTGAAAAACTGTTTTTT. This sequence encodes CASSGGLGTDGEKLFF.